In this sample, the clone carrying this T cell receptor (beta chain) turned up a few times. These data belong to a study of T-cell reconstitution after alpha-beta-depleted transplantation in children. With 7 bases removed from V and 6 bases from J, the gap between germline ends came to 16 bases. The CDR3 contains 12 residues. Germline V gene sequence: CDR1 DFQATT, CDR2 SNEGSKA (reference sequence). For TCRbeta, the library was prepared with unique molecular identifiers. TCRdb re-analysed the PCR reads in MiXCR, keeping a single row per CDR3 protein. This sample carries a few hundred thousand distinct CDR3 sequences, about a fifth of them seen once, and the ten largest clones take less than 4.5%.

This receptor was obtained from a human donor who donated a stem cell graft to a child with acute myeloid leukemia. The specimen comprised PBMCs from the stem cell graft donor, sampled from the stem cell graft. The V gene is TRBV20-1, the J gene TRBJ2-7; no clear D. CDR3 protein: CSVYDLLGEQYF. The CDR3 DNA reads as TGCAGTGTATATGACCTACTGGGCGAGCAGTACTTC.